The rows below give T cell receptor beta chains drawn from one sample of a study of vaccination and CD4 T cells after COVID-19. Their antigens remain unidentified. Each CDR3 protein gets one entry after TCRdb re-called the PCR reads with MiXCR. The profile shows thousands of distinct CDR3 sequences, roughly 41% of them singletons. Sequences were obtained from CD4+ T cells from blood, cultured in vitro. The receptor source for this set is a human donor in good health. The CDR3 runs from the conserved cysteine through the conserved F or W. D genes are given only for firm matches. Not all rows give a size; the values are once, few, many and, for expanded clones, a class.

abundance: few; v_gene: TRBV20-1; j_gene: TRBJ2-2; d_gene: -; CDR3aa: CSAKRGRFTGELFF; CDR3nt: TGCAGTGCTAAAAGAGGTCGGTTCACCGGGGAGCTGTTTTTT
abundance: -; v_gene: TRBV10-3; j_gene: TRBJ1-2; d_gene: -; CDR3aa: CAISGDSWYGYTF; CDR3nt: TGTGCCATCAGTGGAGACAGTTGGTATGGCTACACCTTC
abundance: once; v_gene: TRBV11-1; j_gene: TRBJ2-1; d_gene: -; CDR3aa: CASSFRGASGEQFF; CDR3nt: TGTGCCAGCAGCTTCAGGGGGGCTTCCGGTGAGCAGTTCTTC
abundance: -; v_gene: TRBV10-3; j_gene: TRBJ2-2; d_gene: -; CDR3aa: CAISETQDRSGELFF; CDR3nt: TGTGCCATCAGTGAGACCCAGGATCGGTCCGGGGAGCTGTTTTTT
abundance: -; v_gene: TRBV6-1; j_gene: TRBJ2-7; d_gene: -; CDR3aa: CVSSPGYEQYF; CDR3nt: TGTGTCAGCAGTCCCGGTTACGAGCAGTACTTC
abundance: few; v_gene: TRBV6-1; j_gene: TRBJ2-1; d_gene: -; CDR3aa: CASSQDGGEQFF; CDR3nt: TGTGCCAGCAGTCAAGACGGAGGTGAGCAGTTCTTC
abundance: few; v_gene: TRBV20-1; j_gene: TRBJ1-1; d_gene: TRBD1; CDR3aa: CSAGGGTEAFF; CDR3nt: TGCAGCGCAGGGGGAGGGACTGAAGCTTTCTTT
abundance: -; v_gene: TRBV20-1; j_gene: TRBJ1-2; d_gene: -; CDR3aa: CSGSPENYGYTF; CDR3nt: TGCAGTGGCAGTCCTGAAAACTATGGCTACACCTTC
abundance: few; v_gene: TRBV20-1; j_gene: TRBJ1-1; d_gene: TRBD1; CDR3aa: CSAREAGGTEAFF; CDR3nt: TGCAGTGCTAGAGAGGCAGGGGGCACTGAAGCTTTCTTT
abundance: -; v_gene: TRBV2; j_gene: TRBJ2-2; d_gene: -; CDR3aa: CASSGLNTGELFF; CDR3nt: TGTGCCAGCAGTGGACTGAACACCGGGGAGCTGTTTTTT
abundance: -; v_gene: TRBV15; j_gene: TRBJ1-2; d_gene: -; CDR3aa: CATSRQTSGNGYTF; CDR3nt: TGTGCCACCAGCAGACAGACCTCAGGGAATGGCTACACCTTC
abundance: -; v_gene: TRBV29-1; j_gene: TRBJ2-5; d_gene: TRBD1; CDR3aa: CSVLRQGWRETQYF; CDR3nt: TGCAGCGTACTTAGACAGGGCTGGAGGGAGACCCAGTACTTC
abundance: -; v_gene: TRBV27; j_gene: TRBJ2-5; d_gene: TRBD2; CDR3aa: CASRTRLAGGQETQYF; CDR3nt: TGTGCCAGCAGAACGAGACTAGCGGGGGGGCAAGAGACCCAGTACTTC
abundance: few; v_gene: TRBV19; j_gene: TRBJ1-1; d_gene: -; CDR3aa: CASSIGSGPNTEAFF; CDR3nt: TGTGCCAGTAGTATAGGGTCAGGCCCGAACACTGAAGCTTTCTTT
abundance: few; v_gene: TRBV9; j_gene: TRBJ1-1; d_gene: -; CDR3aa: CASSVAPDTEAFF; CDR3nt: TGTGCCAGCAGCGTAGCTCCGGACACTGAAGCTTTCTTT
abundance: -; v_gene: TRBV7-3; j_gene: TRBJ2-5; d_gene: -; CDR3aa: CASSLGDGTQYF; CDR3nt: TGTGCCAGCAGCTTAGGGGACGGGACCCAGTACTTC
abundance: few; v_gene: TRBV20-1; j_gene: TRBJ1-1; d_gene: TRBD1; CDR3aa: CSARSTGRSPAFF; CDR3nt: TGCAGTGCTAGGTCGACAGGGAGGTCTCCAGCTTTCTTT
abundance: -; v_gene: TRBV20-1; j_gene: TRBJ1-5; d_gene: TRBD1; CDR3aa: CSARIRDSIQQPQHF; CDR3nt: TGCAGTGCTAGGATCCGGGACAGTATCCAACAGCCCCAGCATTTT
abundance: -; v_gene: TRBV2; j_gene: TRBJ1-5; d_gene: TRBD1; CDR3aa: CASSPTGNNQPQHF; CDR3nt: TGTGCCAGCAGTCCGACAGGGAACAATCAGCCCCAGCATTTT
abundance: -; v_gene: TRBV12-3/TRBV12-4; j_gene: TRBJ2-1; d_gene: TRBD1; CDR3aa: CASSLGQGAHNEQFF; CDR3nt: TGTGCCAGCAGTTTGGGACAGGGGGCACACAATGAGCAGTTCTTC
abundance: -; v_gene: TRBV20-1; j_gene: TRBJ2-3; d_gene: TRBD2; CDR3aa: CSATRGADTQYF; CDR3nt: TGCAGTGCTACGCGGGGGGCAGATACGCAGTATTTT
abundance: few; v_gene: TRBV7-8; j_gene: TRBJ2-5; d_gene: TRBD2; CDR3aa: CASSLGLAGERETQYF; CDR3nt: TGTGCCAGCAGCCTGGGACTAGCGGGGGAAAGAGAGACCCAGTACTTC
abundance: -; v_gene: TRBV29-1; j_gene: TRBJ1-3; d_gene: -; CDR3aa: CSVEGPATIYF; CDR3nt: TGCAGCGTTGAAGGACCCGCCACCATATATTTT
abundance: few; v_gene: TRBV19; j_gene: TRBJ1-5; d_gene: TRBD1; CDR3aa: CASSSTGGNQPQHF; CDR3nt: TGTGCCAGTAGCTCGACAGGGGGCAATCAGCCCCAGCATTTT
abundance: few; v_gene: TRBV15; j_gene: TRBJ1-5; d_gene: -; CDR3aa: CATSRDPGAYSNQPQHF; CDR3nt: TGTGCCACCAGCAGAGACCCAGGGGCCTATAGCAATCAGCCCCAGCATTTT
abundance: -; v_gene: TRBV2; j_gene: TRBJ1-1; d_gene: -; CDR3aa: CASHKLNTEAFF; CDR3nt: TGTGCCAGTCACAAACTTAACACTGAAGCTTTCTTT
abundance: few; v_gene: TRBV20-1; j_gene: TRBJ1-2; d_gene: TRBD1; CDR3aa: CSAPGQIGGYTF; CDR3nt: TGCAGTGCGCCGGGACAGATCGGAGGCTACACCTTC
abundance: -; v_gene: TRBV5-1; j_gene: TRBJ2-5; d_gene: TRBD1; CDR3aa: CASSLGNGQGAEETQYF; CDR3nt: TGCGCCAGCAGCTTGGGAAACGGACAGGGGGCCGAGGAGACCCAGTACTTC
abundance: -; v_gene: TRBV2; j_gene: TRBJ1-1; d_gene: -; CDR3aa: CANSKQNTEAFF; CDR3nt: TGTGCCAACAGTAAACAGAACACTGAAGCTTTCTTT
abundance: -; v_gene: TRBV27; j_gene: TRBJ2-3; d_gene: TRBD2; CDR3aa: CASSPQGLVTDTQYF; CDR3nt: TGTGCCAGCAGTCCACAGGGACTAGTCACAGATACGCAGTATTTT
abundance: -; v_gene: TRBV6-1; j_gene: TRBJ2-7; d_gene: -; CDR3aa: CASTPGLTYEQYF; CDR3nt: TGTGCCAGCACCCCCGGTTTGACCTACGAGCAGTACTTC
abundance: -; v_gene: TRBV20-1; j_gene: TRBJ1-5; d_gene: -; CDR3aa: CSAGGQGNQLQHF; CDR3nt: TGCAGTGCGGGCGGGCAGGGGAATCAGCTCCAGCATTTT
abundance: few; v_gene: TRBV6-1; j_gene: TRBJ2-6; d_gene: -; CDR3aa: CASSEDSSGANVLTF; CDR3nt: TGTGCCAGCAGTGAAGACAGCTCTGGGGCCAACGTCCTGACTTTC
abundance: -; v_gene: TRBV19; j_gene: TRBJ1-1; d_gene: TRBD1; CDR3aa: CASSMNRGGDTEAFF; CDR3nt: TGTGCCAGTAGTATGAACAGGGGGGGGGACACTGAAGCTTTCTTT
abundance: -; v_gene: TRBV12-3/TRBV12-4; j_gene: TRBJ1-2; d_gene: -; CDR3aa: CASSRGGPDGYTF; CDR3nt: TGTGCCAGCTCCCGCGGGGGTCCTGATGGCTACACCTTC